The rows below give T cell receptor beta chains drawn from one sample of a study of CD8 T cells in Susac syndrome. TCRdb reanalysed the immunoSEQ multiplex PCR reads using MiXCR and keeps one entry per CDR3 protein. This table holds about 110,000 distinct CDR3 sequences, 94% found once. The specimen sequenced was CD8+ T cells from PBMCs. The receptors were gathered from a human donor with Susac syndrome. Both conserved end residues are part of each CDR3. D genes are given only for firm matches. The size entry is marked missing in some rows and otherwise reads once, few, many or a size class.

v_gene: TRBV9
j_gene: TRBJ2-7
d_gene: NA
abundance: NA
CDR3aa: CASSPGLTTYEQYF
CDR3nt: TGTGCCAGCAGCCCGGGACTGACTACCTACGAGCAGTACTTC

v_gene: TRBV12-3/TRBV12-4
j_gene: TRBJ2-5
d_gene: NA
abundance: NA
CDR3aa: CASSLLSETQYF
CDR3nt: TGTGCCAGCAGTTTACTTTCCGAGACCCAGTACTTC

v_gene: TRBV7-8
j_gene: TRBJ2-5
d_gene: TRBD2
abundance: NA
CDR3aa: CASSAWTSGEGETQYF
CDR3nt: TGTGCCAGCAGCGCCTGGACTAGCGGGGAGGGAGAGACCCAGTACTTC

v_gene: TRBV14
j_gene: TRBJ2-7
d_gene: NA
abundance: NA
CDR3aa: CASSDGTNEQYF
CDR3nt: TGTGCCAGCAGCGACGGGACAAACGAGCAGTACTTC

v_gene: TRBV5-4
j_gene: TRBJ1-1
d_gene: NA
abundance: NA
CDR3aa: CASSQQAAMNTEAFF
CDR3nt: TGTGCCAGCAGCCAACAGGCGGCAATGAACACTGAAGCTTTCTTT

v_gene: TRBV6-8
j_gene: TRBJ2-7
d_gene: TRBD2
abundance: NA
CDR3aa: CASSRTSGVNYEQYF
CDR3nt: TGTGCCAGCAGTCGCACTAGCGGGGTAAACTACGAGCAGTACTTC

v_gene: TRBV7-9
j_gene: TRBJ2-4
d_gene: NA
abundance: NA
CDR3aa: CASSTPGARNIQYF
CDR3nt: TGTGCCAGCAGCACCCCGGGGGCCCGGAACATTCAGTACTTC

v_gene: TRBV7-9
j_gene: TRBJ2-1
d_gene: TRBD2
abundance: NA
CDR3aa: CASSLGGGAQNEQFF
CDR3nt: TGTGCCAGCAGCTTAGGCGGGGGGGCCCAGAATGAGCAGTTCTTC

v_gene: TRBV12-3/TRBV12-4
j_gene: TRBJ1-5
d_gene: NA
abundance: NA
CDR3aa: CASSSERLNQPQHF
CDR3nt: TGTGCCAGCAGTTCGGAGAGACTCAATCAGCCCCAGCATTTT

v_gene: TRBV9
j_gene: TRBJ2-1
d_gene: TRBD1
abundance: once
CDR3aa: CASSERGTEPEQFF
CDR3nt: TGTGCCAGCAGCGAAAGGGGGACAGAACCTGAGCAGTTCTTC

v_gene: TRBV24-1
j_gene: TRBJ2-1
d_gene: NA
abundance: NA
CDR3aa: CATSASSYNEQFF
CDR3nt: TGTGCCACCAGTGCCAGTTCCTACAATGAGCAGTTCTTC

v_gene: TRBV29-1
j_gene: TRBJ2-7
d_gene: TRBD1
abundance: few
CDR3aa: CSVGQGSYEQYF
CDR3nt: TGCAGCGTCGGACAGGGGTCCTACGAGCAGTACTTC

v_gene: TRBV4-2
j_gene: TRBJ1-1
d_gene: TRBD1
abundance: NA
CDR3aa: CASSQAGQGAVNTEAFF
CDR3nt: TGTGCCAGCAGCCAAGCCGGACAGGGGGCTGTAAACACTGAAGCTTTCTTT

v_gene: TRBV20-1
j_gene: TRBJ1-1
d_gene: NA
abundance: NA
CDR3aa: CSARESTAEAFF
CDR3nt: TGCAGTGCTAGAGAATCGACAGCTGAAGCTTTCTTT

v_gene: TRBV7-9
j_gene: TRBJ2-1
d_gene: TRBD1
abundance: NA
CDR3aa: CASSLSGGASYNEQFF
CDR3nt: TGTGCCAGCAGCTTATCAGGGGGCGCCTCCTACAATGAGCAGTTCTTC

v_gene: TRBV12-3/TRBV12-4
j_gene: TRBJ1-1
d_gene: NA
abundance: NA
CDR3aa: CASSHLEGLAFF
CDR3nt: TGTGCCAGCAGTCACCTTGAGGGATTGGCTTTCTTT

v_gene: TRBV9
j_gene: TRBJ1-2
d_gene: NA
abundance: once
CDR3aa: CASSDRVGGYTF
CDR3nt: TGTGCCAGCAGCGACAGGGTGGGCGGCTACACCTTC

v_gene: TRBV27
j_gene: TRBJ2-2
d_gene: TRBD1
abundance: NA
CDR3aa: CASSSRQGVTGELFF
CDR3nt: TGTGCCAGCAGCTCCCGACAGGGGGTAACCGGGGAGCTGTTTTTT

v_gene: TRBV27
j_gene: TRBJ1-2
d_gene: NA
abundance: once
CDR3aa: CASATSPNYGYTF
CDR3nt: TGTGCCAGCGCTACTTCCCCTAACTATGGCTACACCTTC

v_gene: TRBV29-1
j_gene: TRBJ1-1
d_gene: TRBD1
abundance: NA
CDR3aa: CSVPPLGTGDMNTEAFF
CDR3nt: TGCAGCGTTCCCCCCCTCGGGACAGGGGACATGAACACTGAAGCTTTCTTT

v_gene: TRBV15
j_gene: TRBJ1-2
d_gene: NA
abundance: NA
CDR3aa: CATSRDRQDYGYTF
CDR3nt: TGTGCCACCAGCAGAGATCGACAGGACTATGGCTACACCTTC

v_gene: TRBV20-1
j_gene: TRBJ2-1
d_gene: TRBD2
abundance: once
CDR3aa: CSARVLAGAGEQFF
CDR3nt: TGCAGTGCTAGAGTTCTAGCGGGGGCGGGTGAGCAGTTCTTC

v_gene: TRBV2
j_gene: TRBJ2-7
d_gene: NA
abundance: NA
CDR3aa: CARGGVLYEQYF
CDR3nt: TGTGCCAGGGGCGGGGTCCTCTACGAGCAGTACTTC

v_gene: TRBV24-1
j_gene: TRBJ2-1
d_gene: NA
abundance: NA
CDR3aa: CATSDRGYNEQFF
CDR3nt: TGTGCCACCAGTGATAGGGGCTACAATGAGCAGTTCTTC

v_gene: TRBV16
j_gene: TRBJ1-6
d_gene: TRBD1
abundance: NA
CDR3aa: CASSQGTGGYSPLHF
CDR3nt: TGTGCCAGCAGCCAAGGGACAGGGGGCTATTCACCCCTCCACTTT

v_gene: TRBV9
j_gene: TRBJ2-3
d_gene: NA
abundance: NA
CDR3aa: CASSVTGSVDTQYF
CDR3nt: TGTGCCAGCAGCGTTACAGGGTCGGTAGATACGCAGTATTTT

v_gene: TRBV7-2
j_gene: TRBJ2-7
d_gene: NA
abundance: NA
CDR3aa: CASSLQQGGYEQYF
CDR3nt: TGTGCCAGCAGCTTACAACAGGGGGGGTACGAGCAGTACTTC

v_gene: TRBV7-8
j_gene: TRBJ2-5
d_gene: TRBD1
abundance: NA
CDR3aa: CASSLGTGAWETQYF
CDR3nt: TGTGCCAGCAGCTTAGGGACAGGGGCTTGGGAGACCCAGTACTTC

v_gene: TRBV9
j_gene: TRBJ2-7
d_gene: NA
abundance: NA
CDR3aa: CASSVSTATEQYF
CDR3nt: TGTGCCAGCAGCGTCAGTACAGCCACCGAGCAGTACTTC

v_gene: TRBV11-2
j_gene: TRBJ2-3
d_gene: TRBD2
abundance: NA
CDR3aa: CASSFDGTSGNTDTQYF
CDR3nt: TGTGCCAGCAGCTTCGACGGGACTAGCGGGAACACAGATACGCAGTATTTT

v_gene: TRBV4-2
j_gene: TRBJ2-1
d_gene: NA
abundance: NA
CDR3aa: CASSPRDPRHNEQFF
CDR3nt: TGTGCCAGCAGCCCTCGGGACCCAAGGCACAATGAGCAGTTCTTC

v_gene: TRBV2
j_gene: TRBJ2-7
d_gene: NA
abundance: NA
CDR3aa: CASSIRAYEQYF
CDR3nt: TGTGCCAGCAGCATCCGGGCCTACGAGCAGTACTTC

v_gene: TRBV27
j_gene: TRBJ1-1
d_gene: TRBD1
abundance: NA
CDR3aa: CASSSTGATEAFF
CDR3nt: TGTGCCAGCAGTTCGACAGGGGCCACTGAAGCTTTCTTT

v_gene: TRBV15
j_gene: TRBJ2-5
d_gene: TRBD1
abundance: NA
CDR3aa: CATSSGQGEETQYF
CDR3nt: TGTGCCACCAGCTCGGGACAGGGGGAAGAGACCCAGTACTTC

v_gene: TRBV27
j_gene: TRBJ2-7
d_gene: TRBD2
abundance: NA
CDR3aa: CASSLGTSAYEQYF
CDR3nt: TGTGCCAGCAGTTTAGGGACTAGCGCCTACGAGCAGTACTTC

v_gene: TRBV6-1
j_gene: TRBJ1-1
d_gene: NA
abundance: few
CDR3aa: CASSQWASLNTEAFF
CDR3nt: TGTGCCAGCAGTCAGTGGGCCAGCTTGAACACTGAAGCTTTCTTT

v_gene: TRBV12-3/TRBV12-4
j_gene: TRBJ1-2
d_gene: NA
abundance: NA
CDR3aa: CASTTGLGYTF
CDR3nt: TGTGCCAGCACTACAGGGTTGGGCTACACCTTC

v_gene: TRBV9
j_gene: TRBJ2-7
d_gene: TRBD2
abundance: NA
CDR3aa: CASSDGTNVEQYF
CDR3nt: TGTGCCAGCAGTGACGGGACTAATGTGGAGCAGTACTTC

v_gene: TRBV9
j_gene: TRBJ2-7
d_gene: NA
abundance: NA
CDR3aa: CASSVQGYGYEQYF
CDR3nt: TGTGCCAGCAGCGTCCAGGGTTATGGCTACGAGCAGTACTTC

v_gene: TRBV13
j_gene: TRBJ1-4
d_gene: NA
abundance: NA
CDR3aa: CASSQRIRAELSNEKLFF
CDR3nt: TGTGCCAGCAGCCAACGCATAAGGGCCGAGCTAAGTAATGAAAAACTGTTTTTT

v_gene: TRBV12-3/TRBV12-4
j_gene: TRBJ1-1
d_gene: NA
abundance: NA
CDR3aa: CASSLGGKEEAFF
CDR3nt: TGTGCCAGCAGCCTAGGGGGAAAAGAGGAAGCTTTCTTT

v_gene: TRBV20-1
j_gene: TRBJ1-4
d_gene: NA
abundance: NA
CDR3aa: CSATTGDLTNEKLFF
CDR3nt: TGCAGTGCTACCACCGGGGACTTAACTAATGAAAAACTGTTTTTT

v_gene: TRBV13
j_gene: TRBJ1-2
d_gene: NA
abundance: NA
CDR3aa: CASSLQVEGLYGYTF
CDR3nt: TGTGCCAGCAGCTTACAGGTTGAGGGTCTCTATGGCTACACCTTC

v_gene: TRBV29-1
j_gene: TRBJ1-1
d_gene: NA
abundance: NA
CDR3aa: CSVEPGPNTEAFF
CDR3nt: TGCAGCGTTGAACCAGGGCCGAACACTGAAGCTTTCTTT

v_gene: TRBV14
j_gene: TRBJ2-7
d_gene: NA
abundance: few
CDR3aa: CASSQDLNEQYF
CDR3nt: TGTGCCAGCAGCCAAGATCTCAACGAGCAGTACTTC

v_gene: TRBV2
j_gene: TRBJ1-5
d_gene: NA
abundance: NA
CDR3aa: CASRVGQGSQPQHF
CDR3nt: TGTGCCAGCAGGGTAGGCCAGGGTAGTCAGCCCCAGCATTTT

v_gene: TRBV11-2
j_gene: TRBJ2-1
d_gene: NA
abundance: NA
CDR3aa: CASSLDYRLVPKDEQFF
CDR3nt: TGTGCCAGCAGCTTAGATTATCGACTAGTCCCCAAGGATGAGCAGTTCTTC

v_gene: TRBV4-3
j_gene: TRBJ1-6
d_gene: NA
abundance: NA
CDR3aa: CASSQSRNSPLHF
CDR3nt: TGCGCCAGCAGCCAATCGAGGAATTCACCCCTCCACTTT

v_gene: TRBV6-5
j_gene: TRBJ2-1
d_gene: NA
abundance: NA
CDR3aa: CAIGRGASDEQFF
CDR3nt: TGTGCCATTGGTAGGGGGGCGTCCGATGAGCAGTTCTTC